Below, 28 T cell receptor beta chains from the same sample are listed, as sequenced in a study of somatic mutations in cytotoxic T cells in rheumatoid arthritis. Some clones are missing from TCRdb's copy, which holds only in-frame ones; the method was immunoSEQ multiplex PCR. The sample lists about 18,000 clones; 73% were seen once. What was sequenced was CD8+ T cells sorted from blood. These receptor sequences come from a woman aged 60-70 years in good health.

The chain recombines TRBV19 with TRBJ1-2, with D hard to call. V shed 6 bases and J shed 7 bases, with 21 bases lying between them. The CDR3 covers 15 residues. Looked up from germline, CDR1 is LNHDA and CDR2 is SQIVND (reference sequence). This chain's CDR3 is CASSPTVQAPSGYTF. Written as DNA, the CDR3 is TGTGCCAGTAGCCCGACGGTGCAGGCGCCGAGTGGCTACACCTTC.

V gene TRBV7-6 combines with J gene TRBJ2-2, with D perhaps matching TRBD1 (5 bases). The V gene lost 5 bases and the J gene lost 3 bases, with 19 bases spanning the gap. Per germline, CDR1 SGHVS and CDR2 FNYEAQ. CDR3 length equals 17 residues. CDR3 bases: TGTGCCAGCAGCACGCTCAGGGTTCTTAGAGACACCGGGGAGCTGTTTTTT. Its protein is CASSTLRVLRDTGELFF.

Only a few counts were recorded for this clone. This chain joins TRBV4-1 and TRBJ2-1, with 9 bases identical to TRBD2. V gave up 2 bases and J gave up 2 bases; unmatched junction bases: 4. The CDR3 has 16 amino acids. The germline gives CDR1 MGHRA, CDR2 YSYEKL. CDR3 protein: CASSQRREGPYNEQFF. The CDR3 bases are TGCGCCAGCAGCCAAAGGCGGGAGGGCCCCTACAATGAGCAGTTCTTC.

Relative to its sample, this clone is medium-sized (0.01 to 0.1%). This chain uses TRBV7-8 with TRBJ2-7, with D tentatively TRBD1 (6 bases). Trimming took 5 bases from V and 6 from J, leaving 11 bases between them. Germline V gene lookup returns CDR1 SGHVS and CDR2 FQNEAQ. The CDR3 runs to 12 residues. The CDR3 DNA reads TGTGCCAGCAGCGGTAACAGGGTCGAGCAGTACTTC. Protein product: CASSGNRVEQYF.

CDR3 DNA sequence: TGTGCCAGCAGCAGAACTAGCGGGGGGGACAAAAACATTCAGTACTTC. Protein product: CASSRTSGGDKNIQYF. The genes are TRBV7-9 and TRBJ2-4, with 13 bases that match TRBD2. CDR1 is SEHNR and CDR2 is FQNEAQ in the germline V gene (reference sequence). The CDR3 contains 16 residues. The J segment lost 3 bases and the V segment lost 5 bases, leaving 4 bases of the junction unmatched.

The CDR3 nucleotides read TGTGCCAGCAGTGGGGAATCTACCTACGAGCAGTACTTC. This codes for CASSGESTYEQYF. The rearrangement uses TRBV6-1 and TRBJ2-7; D ambiguous. The germline gives CDR1 MNHNS, CDR2 SASEGT. V was pared by 4 bases and J by 2 bases, with 9 bases between. This CDR3 contains 13 residues.

The V and J genes are TRBV12-5 and TRBJ2-7; D perhaps matches TRBD1 (5 bases). The CDR3 extends over 12 amino acids. Trimming removed 7 bases at V and 7 bases at J, with 14 bases between. Germline V gene sequence: CDR1 LGHNT, CDR2 FRNRAP. The CDR3 DNA reads as TGTGCTAGTGCCTCTTACCCAGGGGAGCAGTACTTC. Protein sequence: CASASYPGEQYF.

CDR3 nucleotide sequence: TGTGCCAGCAGTTCGGGAGAGACCCAGTACTTC. Translation gives CASSSGETQYF. The V call is TRBV6-5, the J call TRBJ2-5; D is undetermined. The V gene's germline CDR1 is MNHEY and CDR2 SVGAGI. The CDR3 sequence is 11 residues long. The V end lost 4 bases, the J end lost 4 bases, and 4 bases lay between the germline ends.

The rearrangement uses TRBV6-1 and TRBJ2-7; D gene unclear. This CDR3 is built from 14 residues. Germline V gene lookup returns CDR1 MNHNS and CDR2 SASEGT. V dropped 2 bases and J dropped 0 bases, with 8 bases sitting between them. The CDR3 DNA is TGTGCCAGCAGTGAATTGGGCAGCTCCTACGAGCAGTACTTC. It translates to CASSELGSSYEQYF.

The chain couples TRBV27 to TRBJ2-2; no definite D call. The V end was cut by 3 bases, the J end by 4 bases, with 3 bases between. The CDR3 has 12 amino acids. CDR1 and CDR2 from the germline V gene are MNHEY and SMNVEV (reference sequence). The CDR3 spells CASSFPTGELFF. Here the CDR3 DNA reads TGTGCCAGCAGTTTTCCCACCGGGGAGCTGTTTTTT.

The chain joins TRBV11-2 to TRBJ1-1, with D maybe TRBD1 (6 bases). This CDR3 spans 15 amino acids. Trimming stripped 5 bases from V and 4 bases from J, with 17 bases between. CDR1 and CDR2 from the germline V gene are SGHAT and FQNNGV. CDR3 amino acids: CASSPSYAQGTEAFF. The CDR3 DNA sequence: TGTGCCAGCAGCCCTTCTTACGCACAGGGCACTGAAGCTTTCTTT.

This clone has just a few counts. The chain links TRBV18 to TRBJ1-1; D remains unclear. Germline assignment: CDR1 KGHSH and CDR2 LQKENI. The CDR3 has 17 residues. Between the trimmed V and J ends, which lost 3 bases and 1 base, there was a span of 18 bases. The CDR3 region has the DNA TGTGCCAGCTCACCCCGGGAGCCCCGGGAGTGGAACACTGAAGCTTTCTTT. This codes for CASSPREPREWNTEAFF.

This chain connects TRBV19 to TRBJ2-1, with TRBD1 identical over 7 bases. V gave up 1 base and J gave up 3 bases; unmatched junction bases: 12. The CDR3 totals 18 residues. Germline CDR1 LNHDA, CDR2 SQIVND (reference sequence). The CDR3 nucleotides are TGTGCCAGTAGTATAGCCCCATTGGACAGGATCTACTACAATGAGCAGTTCTTC. Its translation: CASSIAPLDRIYYNEQFF.

This chain joins TRBV6-1 and TRBJ1-1, with a weak D call TRBD1 (5 bases). The CDR3 runs to 15 residues. V lost 0 bases and J 0 bases, leaving 8 bases between the germline ends. Germline CDR1 reads MNHNS; CDR2 reads SASEGT. The CDR3 loop is CASSEARQMNTEAFF. The CDR3 coding sequence is TGTGCCAGCAGTGAAGCGAGACAGATGAACACTGAAGCTTTCTTT.

The table lists this clone with a count of one. The chain recombines TRBV4-1 with TRBJ2-7; 8 nucleotides line up with TRBD1. This CDR3 contains 18 residues. Trimming removed 3 bases from V and 7 bases from J; junction bases left unmatched: 20. Germline-derived CDR1 and CDR2 are MGHRA and YSYEKL. CDR3: CASSHGITGGRSLGEQYF. CDR3 nucleotide sequence: TGCGCCAGCAGCCACGGAATAACAGGGGGAAGGAGTTTGGGGGAGCAGTACTTC.

The V and J genes are TRBV9 and TRBJ2-1, with D hard to call. Germline values: CDR1 SGDLS, CDR2 YYNGEE. V was pared by 4 bases and J by 1 base, with 9 bases between. The CDR3 is 14 residues long. CDR3 DNA: TGTGCCAGCAGCCCGACTCGATCCTACAATGAGCAGTTCTTC. Its protein is CASSPTRSYNEQFF.

This clone has just a few counts. The chain uses TRBV9 and TRBJ1-1; the D is unclear. CDR3 size: 15 residues. CDR1 SGDLS and CDR2 YYNGEE come from the germline V gene. V lost 5 bases and J lost 1, with 15 bases in between. The CDR3 region has the DNA TGTGCCAGCAGTGCATTCGGGGTTCCGAACACTGAAGCTTTCTTT. Amino acid sequence: CASSAFGVPNTEAFF. Full variable domain (outside the CDR3, taken from reference TRBV9 and TRBJ1-1): DSGVTQTPKHLITATGQRVTLRCSPRSGDLSVYWYQQSLDQGLQFLIQYYNGEERAKGNILERFSAQQFPDLHSELNLSSLELGDSALYFCASSAFGVPNTEAFFGQGTRLTVV.

This clone was seen a few times. This chain uses TRBV7-9 with TRBJ1-1, with D maybe TRBD1 (5 bases). This CDR3 comprises 12 residues. V lost 1 base and J 6 bases, leaving 6 bases between the germline ends. The germline V gene encodes CDR1 SEHNR and CDR2 FQNEAQ (reference sequence). CDR3 sequence reads: CASSLGGAEAFF. The DNA for the CDR3 is TGTGCCAGCAGCTTAGGGGGGGCTGAAGCTTTCTTT. Combining the CDR3 with reference TRBV7-9 and TRBJ1-1 gives the whole variable domain DTGVSQNPRHKITKRGQNVTFRCDPISEHNRLYWYRQTLGQGPEFLTYFQNEAQLEKSRLLSDRFSAERPKGSFSTLEIQRTEQGDSAMYLCASSLGGAEAFFGQGTRLTVV.

V is TRBV28 and J is TRBJ1-2; a possible D gene is TRBD1 (5 bases). This CDR3 has 13 amino acids. V lost 7 bases, J lost 8 bases, and 17 bases lay in between. Germline V gene data show CDR1 as MDHEN and CDR2 as SYDVKM. This CDR3 is CASNPGPLVGYTF. CDR3 nucleotides: TGTGCCAGCAACCCGGGACCTCTCGTGGGCTACACCTTC.

The V gene is TRBV9, the J gene TRBJ2-7; D perhaps matches TRBD2 (6 bases). V lost 4 bases to trimming and J lost 0 bases, with 11 bases between them. CDR1 and CDR2 from the germline V gene are SGDLS and YYNGEE. This CDR3 comprises 14 residues. CDR3 nucleotide sequence: TGTGCCAGCAGCTCCGGGAGAAGCTCCTACGAGCAGTACTTC. It translates to CASSSGRSSYEQYF.

This clone has just a few counts. This sequence joins TRBV11-2 and TRBJ1-1, with 12 bases aligning to TRBD1. V gave up 3 bases and J gave up 7 bases; unmatched junction bases: 3. The CDR3 sequence is 14 residues long. Germline V gives CDR1 SGHAT, CDR2 FQNNGV. CDR3 loop: CASSLGTGGLEAFF. The CDR3 DNA follows: TGTGCCAGCAGCTTGGGGACAGGGGGCCTTGAAGCTTTCTTT.

V and J are TRBV4-2 and TRBJ2-1, with 7 nucleotides matching TRBD2. Germline CDR1 reads LGHNA; CDR2 reads YNFKEQ. V trimming: 1 base; J trimming: 7 bases; junction bases outside the gene matches: 7. This CDR3 is built from 15 residues. DNA for the CDR3: TGTGCCAGCAGCCAAGTGGCGGGAGAGGAAAATGAGCAGTTCTTC. Translated: CASSQVAGEENEQFF.

The V call is TRBV11-1, the J call TRBJ2-4; 13 nucleotides align to TRBD2. V shed 5 bases and J 7 bases; nucleotides not matched to a gene: 8. Germline assignment: CDR1 SGHAT and CDR2 FQDESV (reference sequence). CDR3 length equals 16 residues. This chain's CDR3 is CASSPGLAGRGNIQYF. CDR3 bases: TGTGCCAGCAGCCCGGGACTAGCGGGGAGGGGGAACATTCAGTACTTC.

This clone has only a few counts. This sequence joins TRBV5-6 and TRBJ2-7; 9 bases agree with TRBD2. Per germline, CDR1 SGHDT and CDR2 YYEEEE. V was pared by 3 bases and J by 5 bases, with 6 bases of the junction left unmatched. This CDR3 has 14 amino acids. The CDR3 loop reads CASSYHRLADEQYF. As DNA, the CDR3 is TGTGCCAGCAGCTACCACCGACTAGCGGACGAGCAGTACTTC. The full variable domain, rest sourced from reference TRBV5-6 and TRBJ2-7, is DAGVTQSPTHLIKTRGQQVTLRCSPKSGHDTVSWYQQALGQGPQFIFQYYEEEERQRGNFPDRFSGHQFPNYSSELNVNALLLGDSALYLCASSYHRLADEQYFGPGTRLTVT.

The chain is built from TRBV9 and TRBJ2-7, with D perhaps matching TRBD1 or TRBD2 (5 bases each). V lost 4 bases and J 3 bases, leaving 14 bases between the germline ends. The CDR3 has 14 residues. Germline-derived CDR1 and CDR2 are SGDLS and YYNGEE. CDR3 amino acids: CASSPGAGGYEQYF. DNA of the CDR3: TGTGCCAGCAGCCCGGGCGCTGGGGGCTACGAGCAGTACTTC.

V gene TRBV15 combines with J gene TRBJ2-1, with unresolved D. This CDR3 is 14 amino acids long. V lost 3 bases, J lost 7 bases, and 13 bases lay in between. CDR1 and CDR2 (germline): LNHNV, YYDKDF (reference sequence). CDR3 sequence reads: CATSSLAPLNEQFF. CDR3 bases: TGTGCCACCAGCAGCCTCGCTCCCCTTAATGAGCAGTTCTTC.

The count of this clone is one. The chain couples TRBV12-5 to TRBJ2-7; 7 bases agree with TRBD1. Germline V gene lookup returns CDR1 LGHNT and CDR2 FRNRAP. This CDR3 contains 16 residues. Trimming removed 2 bases from V and 1 base from J; junction bases left unmatched: 8. CDR3 nucleotide sequence: TGTGCTAGTGGTTTGCCCCGACAGGGAAGGTCCTACGAGCAGTACTTC. Protein product: CASGLPRQGRSYEQYF.

This clone was recorded a few times. V is TRBV4-1 and J is TRBJ2-7, with D tentatively TRBD1 or TRBD2 (5 bases each). Trimming took off 2 bases at V and 2 bases at J, with 13 bases between the two ends. This CDR3 has 15 residues. CDR1 is MGHRA and CDR2 is YSYEKL in the germline V gene. The CDR3 reads CASSQFAGTAYEQYF. DNA of the CDR3: TGCGCCAGCAGCCAATTTGCCGGGACGGCCTACGAGCAGTACTTC.